This TCR beta chain was obtained from a study of blood T cells in healthy people across ages. Trimming removed 5 bases at V and 11 bases at J, with 10 bases between. This CDR3 is built from 12 residues. A second PCR of roughly 7 to 11 cycles used a sample-barcoded 5' primer and a J-beta primer mix. A single record per CDR3 protein comes from TCRdb applying MiXCR to the 5' RACE reads. Here the sample spans 1.8 million or so distinct CDR3 sequences, approximately 39% being singletons. Input material: blood. The chain employs TRBV12-3 or TRBV12-4 and TRBJ1-6; D uncertain. This sequence was found in a human donor in good health. CDR3 DNA: TGTGCCAGCAGTAAGACTGAGGCACCCCTCCACTTT. Amino acids: CASSKTEAPLHF.